These 26 T cell receptor beta chains were sequenced from one sample in a study of identifying expanded T cells in peripheral blood. Measured with immunoSEQ multiplex PCR; TCRdb has only the in-frame clones, and not every one. The table includes roughly 130,000 clones, approximately 86% detected once. The sequencing sample was made of blood. The receptor source for this set is a person aged 18 to 75 in good health.

J is TRBJ1-1 and V is TRBV6-4; a possible D gene is TRBD1 (5 bases). The germline V and J ends were trimmed by 6 bases and 11 bases, with 19 bases remaining between them. The germline gives CDR1 MRHNA, CDR2 SNTAGT. The CDR3 loop spans 13 amino acids. CDR3 sequence reads: CASSPLSGGEAFF. The CDR3 DNA sequence: TGTGCCAGCAGCCCCCTGAGTGGGGGTGAGGCTTTCTTT.

The chain is built from TRBV29-1 and TRBJ2-1; the D is unclear. This CDR3 has 13 amino acids. V lost 7 bases, J lost 0 bases, and 10 bases lay in between. CDR1 is SQVTM, CDR2 ANQGSEA, per germline. CDR3 nucleotides: TGCAGCGCCGTCATCAGCTCCTACAATGAGCAGTTCTTC. Protein product: CSAVISSYNEQFF.

This chain connects TRBV7-9 to TRBJ2-2, with 7 positions matching TRBD1. With 6 bases clipped from V and 3 bases from J, the junction kept 4 bases outside the gene matches. From germline, CDR1 is SEHNR and CDR2 FQNEAQ (reference sequence). The CDR3 covers 14 residues. The CDR3 protein is CASRSGQYTGELFF. The DNA for the CDR3 is TGTGCCAGCAGATCGGGACAGTACACCGGGGAGCTGTTTTTT.

The V and J genes are TRBV5-1 and TRBJ2-2; either TRBD1 or TRBD2 may supply D (5 bases each). Germline V CDR1 and CDR2: SGHRS, YFSETQ. The CDR3 extends over 14 amino acids. Trimming cost V 4 bases and J 2 bases, with 9 bases left between them. The CDR3: CASSPGPNTGELFF. CDR3 bases: TGCGCCAGCAGCCCGGGACCCAACACCGGGGAGCTGTTTTTT.

The V call is TRBV7-9, the J call TRBJ2-7, with TRBD1 identical over 8 bases. The CDR3 is 13 residues long. The junction had 12 bases not matched to a gene; V was cut back by 6 bases and J by 11 bases. Germline assignment: CDR1 SEHNR and CDR2 FQNEAQ (reference sequence). The CDR3 reads CASSQTDRAPEYF. The CDR3 DNA sequence: TGTGCCAGCAGTCAGACGGACAGGGCCCCTGAGTACTTC.

This clone was found once. The chain is built from TRBV27 and TRBJ1-3; a weak D match, TRBD1 (6 bases). Trimming took off 3 bases at V and 2 bases at J, with 8 bases between the two ends. CDR1 is MNHEY and CDR2 is SMNVEV in the germline V gene (reference sequence). The CDR3 spans 14 residues. CDR3 amino acids: CASSLTGPGNTIYF. The CDR3 coding sequence is TGTGCCAGCAGTTTGACAGGTCCTGGAAACACCATATATTTT.

The chain recombines TRBV28 with TRBJ1-1; D ambiguous. This CDR3 spans 15 amino acids. The V and J ends lost 5 bases and 1 base respectively, with 14 bases between them. Germline lookup yields CDR1 MDHEN and CDR2 SYDVKM. In DNA, the CDR3 is TGTGCCAGCAGTACTCCCCGGGAAGGGAACACTGAAGCTTTCTTT. It yields the protein CASSTPREGNTEAFF.

V and J are TRBV6-5 and TRBJ1-2; 7 nucleotides line up with TRBD1. Per germline, CDR1 MNHEY and CDR2 SVGAGI. The CDR3 spans 15 residues. V shed 4 bases, J shed 4 bases, and the junction held 9 bases outside the gene matches. The CDR3: CASSFSRDSVYGYTF. The CDR3 DNA follows: TGTGCCAGCAGTTTCTCACGGGACAGCGTCTATGGCTACACCTTC.

This clone was observed a single time. The chain recombines TRBV28 with TRBJ2-3; D possibly corresponds to TRBD2 (6 bases). The germline V and J ends were trimmed by 4 bases and 6 bases, with 14 bases remaining between them. From germline, CDR1 is MDHEN and CDR2 SYDVKM. The CDR3 runs to 14 residues. CDR3 in amino acids: CASSSASAQDTQYF. CDR3 nucleotide sequence: TGTGCCAGCAGTTCGGCTAGCGCCCAGGATACGCAGTATTTT.

This chain links TRBV6-1 with TRBJ1-5; D gene uncertain. Trimming left V 10 bases short and J 0 bases short, with 10 bases between. The CDR3 length is 13 residues. Germline CDR1 MNHNS, CDR2 SASEGT. The CDR3 DNA is TGTGCCATGGCGGAGAATAGCAATCAGCCCCAGCATTTT. Translation gives CAMAENSNQPQHF.

CDR3 nucleotide sequence: TGTGCCAGCAGCCGCCCACTAGCGGGGGGGCGGAATGAGCAGTTCTTC. Protein sequence: CASSRPLAGGRNEQFF. The rearrangement links TRBV7-2 to TRBJ2-1; TRBD2 agrees at 13 bases. Trimming at V came to 5 bases and at J to 7 bases, leaving 8 bases not matched to a gene. CDR1 is SGHTA and CDR2 is FQGNSA in the germline V gene. This CDR3 spans 16 amino acids.

This rearrangement joins TRBV29-1 to TRBJ2-5, with D possibly TRBD2 on 6 matching bases. Germline CDR1 SQVTM, CDR2 ANQGSEA. The ends were cut back, 8 bases at V and 7 bases at J, with 8 bases in the middle. The CDR3 runs 9 residues. CDR3 loop: CSPGGTQYF. For the CDR3, the DNA is TGCAGCCCCGGGGGGACCCAGTACTTC.

The chain couples TRBV5-1 to TRBJ2-3; 10 bases fit TRBD2. Germline V CDR1 and CDR2: SGHRS, YFSETQ. Trimming removed 5 bases from V and 3 bases from J; junction bases left unmatched: 3. CDR3 length: 14 residues. CDR3 sequence: CASRRTSGTDTQYF. CDR3 DNA sequence: TGCGCCAGCAGAAGGACTAGCGGTACAGATACGCAGTATTTT.

The chain links TRBV18 to TRBJ1-3; 8 nucleotides align to TRBD1. This CDR3 spans 18 amino acids. J was trimmed by 0 bases and V by 0 bases; bases with no gene match: 7. Germline V CDR1 and CDR2: KGHSH, LQKENI. Here the CDR3 reads CASSPPGRGLPSGNTIYF. In nucleotides, the CDR3 is TGTGCCAGCTCACCACCGGGCAGGGGGCTCCCCTCTGGAAACACCATATATTTT.

The J gene is TRBJ1-1, the V gene TRBV30; D unresolved. Germline CDR1 and CDR2: GTSNPN and SVGIG (reference sequence). The germline V and J ends were trimmed by 4 bases and 1 base, with 4 bases remaining between them. The CDR3 is made up of 11 amino acids. The CDR3 nucleotides read TGTGCCTGGAACGGGAACACTGAAGCTTTCTTT. Translating gives CAWNGNTEAFF.

The rearrangement links TRBV9 to TRBJ2-1; D gene uncertain. There are 13 residues in the CDR3. Trimming cost V 5 bases and J 9 bases, with 15 bases left between them. Germline V gene lookup returns CDR1 SGDLS and CDR2 YYNGEE. CDR3 DNA: TGTGCCAGCAGTACTGGAGTTCCCAGTGAGCAGTTCTTC. It translates to CASSTGVPSEQFF.

V is TRBV15 and J is TRBJ1-4; D call uncertain. The V gene's germline CDR1 is LNHNV and CDR2 YYDKDF (reference sequence). The CDR3 has 15 amino acids. V shed 1 base and J shed 3 bases, with 9 bases lying between them. For the CDR3, the DNA is TGTGCCACCAGCAGAGTTTGGGGTTCTAATGAAAAACTGTTTTTT. Protein product: CATSRVWGSNEKLFF.

The CDR3 DNA sequence: TGTGCCAGCTCACCAGGGTTATCAGATACGCAGTATTTT. This sequence encodes CASSPGLSDTQYF. The V call is TRBV18, the J call TRBJ2-3; D uncertain. The germline V gene encodes CDR1 KGHSH and CDR2 LQKENI. The CDR3 is made up of 13 amino acids. V was shortened by 2 bases and J by 4 bases, with 7 bases between the two germline ends.

This chain links TRBV25-1 with TRBJ1-1; tentative D call: TRBD1 (5 bases). This CDR3 has 14 residues. Germline V gives CDR1 MGHDK, CDR2 SYGVNS. V was clipped by 5 bases and J by 3 bases, with 13 bases between them. As DNA, the CDR3 is TGTGCCAGCAGTACCTTGGGGGGATACACTGAAGCTTTCTTT. Protein sequence: CASSTLGGYTEAFF.

CDR3 coding DNA: TGTGCCAGCAGTGTAGTGGGTGAGCAGTTCTTC. Protein product: CASSVVGEQFF. The gene calls are TRBV28 and TRBJ2-1; D gene uncertain. Per the germline V gene, CDR1 is MDHEN and CDR2 is SYDVKM. The V end was cut by 5 bases, the J end by 9 bases, with 8 bases between. The CDR3 extends over 11 amino acids.

This sequence joins TRBV16 and TRBJ1-2; no definite D call. This CDR3 spans 11 amino acids. Germline-derived CDR1 and CDR2 are KGHSY and FQNENV. V lost 2 bases and J 6 bases, leaving 4 bases between the germline ends. CDR3 coding DNA: TGTGCCAGCAGCCAAGGGGATGGCTACACCTTC. This encodes CASSQGDGYTF.

As concerns this clone: Additional DNA sequences in this sample encode the identical CDR3. The chain uses TRBV6-1 and TRBJ1-5; D is unclear. V was clipped by 1 base and J by 6 bases, with 7 bases between them. From germline, CDR1 is MNHNS and CDR2 SASEGT. There are 13 residues in the CDR3. The CDR3 coding sequence is TGTGCCAGCAGTGAAGGTCCGGGTCAGCCCCAGCATTTT. Protein product: CASSEGPGQPQHF.

This CDR3 is CSANRGETQYF. In DNA form, the CDR3 reads TGCAGTGCCAACCGGGGGGAGACCCAGTACTTC. The chain couples TRBV20-1 to TRBJ2-5; D possibly corresponds to TRBD2 (6 bases). The CDR3 has 11 residues. Trimming pared 6 bases from V and 5 bases from J, leaving 10 bases between. Germline loops: CDR1 DFQATT, CDR2 SNEGSKA (reference sequence).

This sequence joins TRBV7-2 and TRBJ2-1; D is unresolved. Trimming took off 1 base at V and 6 bases at J, with 10 bases between the two ends. Germline assignment: CDR1 SGHTA and CDR2 FQGNSA. This CDR3 has 14 residues. The CDR3 DNA is TGTGCCAGCAGCTTAGGTCTGTTCCCCAATGAGCAGTTCTTC. Its translation: CASSLGLFPNEQFF.

This clone came up a few times. This CDR3 is CAWSAFGQGRDQPQHF. CDR3 in DNA: TGTGCCTGGAGTGCCTTCGGACAGGGGCGAGATCAGCCCCAGCATTTT. This rearrangement joins TRBV30 to TRBJ1-5, with 9 bases lining up with TRBD1. This CDR3 has 16 residues. Trimming at V came to 1 base and at J to 5 bases, leaving 9 bases not matched to a gene. Germline V gene data show CDR1 as GTSNPN and CDR2 as SVGIG (reference sequence).

The V gene is TRBV11-3, the J gene TRBJ2-7; TRBD1 might be the D (5 bases). The ends were cut back, 2 bases at V and 2 bases at J, with 16 bases in the middle. Germline CDR1 SGHNT, CDR2 YENEEA. The CDR3 is made up of 16 amino acids. The CDR3 reads CASSLILWGLPYEQYF. The CDR3 nucleotides are TGTGCCAGCAGCTTAATCCTATGGGGCCTCCCCTACGAGCAGTACTTC.